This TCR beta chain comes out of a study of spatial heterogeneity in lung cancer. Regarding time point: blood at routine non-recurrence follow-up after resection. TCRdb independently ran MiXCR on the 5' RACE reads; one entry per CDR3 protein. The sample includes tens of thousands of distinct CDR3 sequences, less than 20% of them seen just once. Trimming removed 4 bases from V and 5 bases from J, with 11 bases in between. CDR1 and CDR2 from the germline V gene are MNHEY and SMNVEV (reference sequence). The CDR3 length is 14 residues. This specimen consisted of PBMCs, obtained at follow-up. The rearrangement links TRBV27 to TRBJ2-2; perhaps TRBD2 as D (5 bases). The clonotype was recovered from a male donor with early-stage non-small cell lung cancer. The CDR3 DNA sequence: TGTGCCAGCAGTTACCGAGGGCCGACCGGGGAGCTGTTTTTT. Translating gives CASSYRGPTGELFF.